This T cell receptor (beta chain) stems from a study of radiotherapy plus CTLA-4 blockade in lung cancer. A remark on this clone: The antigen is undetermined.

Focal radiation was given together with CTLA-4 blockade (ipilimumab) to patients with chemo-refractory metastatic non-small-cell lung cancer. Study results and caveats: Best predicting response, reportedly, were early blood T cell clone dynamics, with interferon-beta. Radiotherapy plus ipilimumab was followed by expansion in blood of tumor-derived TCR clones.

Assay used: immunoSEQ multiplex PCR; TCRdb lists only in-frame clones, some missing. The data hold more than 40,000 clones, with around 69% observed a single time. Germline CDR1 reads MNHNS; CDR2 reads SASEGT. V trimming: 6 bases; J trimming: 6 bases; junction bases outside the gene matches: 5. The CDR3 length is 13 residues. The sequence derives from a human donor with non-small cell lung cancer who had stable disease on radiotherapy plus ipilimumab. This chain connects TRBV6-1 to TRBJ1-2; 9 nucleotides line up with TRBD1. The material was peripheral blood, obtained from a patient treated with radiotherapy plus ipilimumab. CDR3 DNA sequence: TGTGCCAGCAGAGCCACAGGGGGCAATGGCTACACCTTC. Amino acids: CASRATGGNGYTF.